Shown below are 29 T cell receptor beta chains from a single sample sequenced in a study of memory CD4+ T cells and cytomegalovirus serostatus. Assay used: immunoSEQ multiplex PCR; TCRdb lists only in-frame clones, some missing. This table has roughly 39,000 clones, 60% to 85% appearing once. The sort gate was single viable CD3+CD4+CD8-CD45RO+ cells for memory CD4+ T cells. Sequences were obtained from memory CD4+ T cells from blood. The receptors were gathered from an adult in good health and CMV-seronegative.

The rearrangement links TRBV4-2 to TRBJ2-1; tentative D call: TRBD2 (5 bases). Germline assignment: CDR1 LGHNA and CDR2 YNFKEQ. The CDR3 sequence is 15 residues long. Trimming shortened V by 5 bases and J by 2 bases, and 13 bases separated the two germline ends. The CDR3 spells CASSNKFGTYNEQFF. Written as DNA, the CDR3 is TGTGCCAGCAGCAACAAGTTCGGGACCTACAATGAGCAGTTCTTC.

The CDR3, as DNA: TGCGCCAGCAGCCAAGCTCGAGGAGGACAGGGGCGACAAGAGACCCAGTACTTC. This translates into CASSQARGGQGRQETQYF. This chain connects TRBV4-1 to TRBJ2-5; TRBD1 matches at 9 bases. Germline V gene sequence: CDR1 MGHRA, CDR2 YSYEKL. This CDR3 has 18 amino acids. V lost 1 base to trimming and J lost 2 bases; unmatched junction nucleotides: 11.

The CDR3 sequence: CAWKQDYYGYTF. In DNA, the CDR3 is TGTGCCTGGAAGCAAGACTATTATGGCTACACCTTC. The chain employs TRBV30 and TRBJ1-2; D is ambiguous. The CDR3 is made up of 12 amino acids. CDR1 and CDR2 from the germline V gene are GTSNPN and SVGIG (reference sequence). Trimming stripped 4 bases from V and 5 bases from J, with 11 bases between.

The rearrangement joins TRBV5-4 to TRBJ1-1, with D unclear. Trimming cost V 1 base and J 1 base, with 8 bases left between them. Germline V lookup: CDR1 SGHNT, CDR2 YYREEE (reference sequence). This CDR3 spans 14 amino acids. DNA for the CDR3: TGTGCCAGCAGCTTGCGAGCGGGGAACACTGAAGCTTTCTTT. Its translation: CASSLRAGNTEAFF.

This rearrangement joins TRBV18 to TRBJ2-1; D ambiguous. V lost 1 base to trimming and J lost 1 base, with 8 bases between them. The CDR3 is made up of 15 amino acids. Germline values: CDR1 KGHSH, CDR2 LQKENI. The chain's CDR3 is CASSPRSVSYNEQFF. CDR3 coding DNA: TGTGCCAGCTCACCACGGTCCGTATCCTACAATGAGCAGTTCTTC.

This clone was counted between two and nine times. The chain employs TRBV10-2 and TRBJ1-3; D ambiguous. This CDR3 spans 13 amino acids. CDR1 WSHSY and CDR2 SAAADI come from the germline V gene. V lost 6 bases and J 1 base, leaving 7 bases between the germline ends. DNA for the CDR3: TGCGCCAGCAGGGAAGGATCTGGAAACACCATATATTTT. It yields the protein CASREGSGNTIYF.

The chain employs TRBV19 and TRBJ2-4, with a weak D call TRBD1 (6 bases). Trimming took off 5 bases at V and 0 bases at J, with 26 bases between the two ends. Germline values: CDR1 LNHDA, CDR2 SQIVND (reference sequence). This CDR3 is built from 20 residues. The CDR3, as DNA: TGTGCCAGTAGTCTGCCCGGGACACAACTCGGGCAACTAGCCAAAAACATTCAGTACTTC. Encoded protein: CASSLPGTQLGQLAKNIQYF.

The rearrangement uses TRBV19 and TRBJ1-2, with D possibly TRBD1 on 6 matching bases. V shed 5 bases and J shed 0 bases, with 10 bases lying between them. The CDR3 extends over 14 amino acids. Germline CDR1 is LNHDA and CDR2 is SQIVND (reference sequence). CDR3 nucleotide sequence: TGTGCCAGTAGTGGGGGCCAAGCTAACTATGGCTACACCTTC. Amino acid sequence: CASSGGQANYGYTF.

The chain couples TRBV2 to TRBJ1-4; TRBD1 is a possible D gene (5 bases). In germline, CDR1 is SNHLY, CDR2 FYNNEI. The V end lost 4 bases, the J end lost 11 bases, and 8 bases lay between the germline ends. The CDR3 runs to 11 residues. CDR3 nucleotides: TGTGCCAGCAGTGGGGGGGAGAAACTGTTTTTT. It encodes CASSGGEKLFF.

The V call is TRBV27, the J call TRBJ2-5; D possibly uses TRBD1 or TRBD2 (5 bases each). Germline CDR1 and CDR2: MNHEY and SMNVEV (reference sequence). The CDR3 is made up of 12 amino acids. V lost 3 bases and J 3 bases, leaving 5 bases between the germline ends. The CDR3 protein is CASSLGEETQYF. In DNA form, the CDR3 reads TGTGCCAGCAGTTTGGGGGAAGAGACCCAGTACTTC.

The chain uses TRBV14 and TRBJ1-1; D possibly corresponds to TRBD1 (5 bases). The germline V gene has CDR1 SGHDN and CDR2 FVKESK. The CDR3 sequence is 15 residues long. V was cut by 4 bases and J by 1 base, with 13 bases left in between. The CDR3 DNA sequence: TGTGCCAGCAGCCCCCAGGGACTCCAGAACACTGAAGCTTTCTTT. Amino acids: CASSPQGLQNTEAFF.

This sequence joins TRBV6-5 and TRBJ1-2; D gene unclear. Trimming shortened V by 0 bases and J by 7 bases, and 12 bases separated the two germline ends. Germline V gene data show CDR1 as MNHEY and CDR2 as SVGAGI. This CDR3 region has 14 residues. CDR3 in DNA: TGTGCCAGCAGTTACTCGGGAAGTTCGAGTGGCTACACCTTC. As protein: CASSYSGSSSGYTF.

V gene TRBV29-1 combines with J gene TRBJ2-7; D is ambiguous. V dropped 5 bases and J dropped 5 bases, with 7 bases sitting between them. Per germline, CDR1 SQVTM and CDR2 ANQGSEA. The CDR3 covers 10 residues. CDR3 sequence (DNA): TGCAGCGTTCGTTACCACGAGCAGTACTTC. Amino acid sequence: CSVRYHEQYF.

The chain couples TRBV13 to TRBJ2-5; no definite D call. The ends were cut back, 0 bases at V and 2 bases at J, with 7 bases in the middle. The CDR3 runs to 14 residues. Germline V gene data show CDR1 as PRHDT and CDR2 as FYEKMQ (reference sequence). The CDR3 DNA is TGTGCCAGCAGCTTAGGCATTAAGCAAGAGACCCAGTACTTC. Protein product: CASSLGIKQETQYF.

The chain couples TRBV23-1 to TRBJ2-7; D ambiguous. TRBV23-1 is reported as an ORF; its role is uncertain. The V end lost 0 bases, the J end lost 4 bases, and 28 bases lay between the germline ends. The CDR3 has 20 residues. The CDR3 here is CASSQSPRKHAGCLCYEQYF. The CDR3 DNA follows: TGCGCCAGCAGTCAATCTCCGAGAAAGCACGCCGGATGTCTGTGTTACGAGCAGTACTTC.

This chain links TRBV4-2 with TRBJ2-2; no clear D gene. V was clipped by 3 bases and J by 4 bases, with 12 bases between them. CDR1 and CDR2 (germline): LGHNA, YNFKEQ. The CDR3 totals 15 residues. The CDR3 DNA is TGTGCCAGCAGCCATGACCGGGCTACCACCGGGGAGCTGTTTTTT. Protein: CASSHDRATTGELFF.

This clone came up once. This chain links TRBV25-1 with TRBJ1-6; 10 bases match TRBD1. The ends lost 5 bases at V and 15 bases at J; junction bases unmatched: 16. This CDR3 has 16 residues. Germline V gene lookup returns CDR1 MGHDK and CDR2 SYGVNS. The CDR3 DNA is TGTGCCAGCAGTCCATCATCCGGGACAGGGGCGCCTATCCTCCACTTT. It specifies CASSPSSGTGAPILHF.

The chain recombines TRBV5-1 with TRBJ1-2; 7 nucleotides match TRBD1. V lost 0 bases, J lost 4 bases, and 9 bases stayed unmatched. Looked up from germline, CDR1 is SGHRS and CDR2 is YFSETQ. There are 16 residues in the CDR3. The CDR3 nucleotides read TGCGCCAGCAGCTTGGGAAATACAGGGGTAGCCTATGGCTACACCTTC. This translates into CASSLGNTGVAYGYTF.

The chain employs TRBV5-6 and TRBJ1-2; D is uncertain. The CDR3 contains 14 residues. Germline V gives CDR1 SGHDT, CDR2 YYEEEE. Trimming stripped 0 bases from V and 2 bases from J, with 8 bases between. The CDR3 protein is CASSLGWQNYGYTF. DNA of the CDR3: TGTGCCAGCAGCTTGGGTTGGCAGAACTATGGCTACACCTTC.

Relative to its sample, this clone is medium-sized. The rearrangement links TRBV6-1 to TRBJ1-1, with D unresolved. CDR1 and CDR2 (germline): MNHNS, SASEGT. This CDR3 has 12 residues. V lost 2 bases to trimming and J lost 7 bases, with 8 bases between them. The CDR3 is CASSERGSEAFF. As DNA, the CDR3 is TGTGCCAGCAGTGAAAGAGGCAGTGAAGCTTTCTTT.

This chain links TRBV12-5 with TRBJ2-7; 10 bases fit TRBD1. With V trimmed by 6 bases and J by 3 bases, 5 bases remained unmatched. This CDR3 spans 14 amino acids. Germline V CDR1 and CDR2: LGHNT, FRNRAP. The CDR3 bases are TGTGCTAGTGGGGATCGGGACAGGGGCTACGAGCAGTACTTC. Translation gives CASGDRDRGYEQYF.

CDR3 DNA: TGTGCCAGCAGCCCCGGGACAGGGGGCATGAGGGGAGAGACCCAGTACTTC. It encodes CASSPGTGGMRGETQYF. The genes are TRBV21-1 and TRBJ2-5; the table assigns TRBD1, which was not confirmed against the DNA. TRBV21-1 is labeled a pseudogene. This CDR3 spans 17 amino acids.

This clone was detected a few times. The rearrangement uses TRBV11-2 and TRBJ1-4; TRBD1 might be the D (5 bases). CDR1 and CDR2 (germline): SGHAT, FQNNGV. There are 14 residues in the CDR3. The V and J ends lost 0 bases and 7 bases respectively, with 9 bases between them. The CDR3 spells CASSLDRAGEKLFF. CDR3 sequence (DNA): TGTGCCAGCAGCTTAGACAGGGCAGGTGAAAAACTGTTTTTT.

This chain joins TRBV4-2 and TRBJ2-1, with no clear D. The CDR3 is 17 residues long. Germline CDR1 LGHNA, CDR2 YNFKEQ. Trimming shortened V by 2 bases and J by 0 bases, and 14 bases separated the two germline ends. Written as DNA, the CDR3 is TGTGCCAGCAGCCAACACCCACGCACGGACTCCTACAATGAGCAGTTCTTC. Translation: CASSQHPRTDSYNEQFF.

The CDR3 DNA follows: TGTGCCAGCAGTGAATTCCTGAGCTCTGGAAACACCATATATTTT. This gives the protein CASSEFLSSGNTIYF. This chain links TRBV25-1 with TRBJ1-3; no firm D call. V was trimmed by 1 base and J by 0 bases, leaving 7 bases between them. CDR1 is MGHDK, CDR2 SYGVNS, per germline. The CDR3 has 15 amino acids.

This chain connects TRBV4-1 to TRBJ2-7; D assignment may be TRBD1 or TRBD2 (5 bases each). The germline V and J ends were trimmed by 5 bases and 3 bases, with 17 bases remaining between them. Germline V CDR1 and CDR2: MGHRA, YSYEKL. CDR3 size: 15 residues. CDR3 amino acids: CASSVDSGAFYEQYF. CDR3 bases: TGCGCCAGCAGCGTCGACAGCGGCGCCTTCTACGAGCAGTACTTC.

V usage is TRBV7-8 and J usage is TRBJ1-3, with D unclear. Germline lookup yields CDR1 SGHVS and CDR2 FQNEAQ. The CDR3 has 12 residues. With 5 bases removed from V and 4 bases from J, the gap between germline ends came to 6 bases. CDR3 nucleotide sequence: TGTGCCAGCAGCCTATCGGGAAACACCATATATTTT. This codes for CASSLSGNTIYF.

A single count supports this clone. This chain joins TRBV19 and TRBJ1-2; the D gene is possibly TRBD1 (6 bases). Between the trimmed V and J ends, which lost 6 bases and 6 bases, there was a span of 26 bases. Germline V gives CDR1 LNHDA, CDR2 SQIVND (reference sequence). The CDR3 loop spans 17 amino acids. In DNA, the CDR3 is TGTGCCAGTAGAGACCCAATGCGCAGGGGCATCACCGATGGCTACACCTTC. Residues: CASRDPMRRGITDGYTF.

The chain employs TRBV6-1 and TRBJ1-3; D call uncertain. Germline assignment: CDR1 MNHNS and CDR2 SASEGT. CDR3 size: 16 residues. V lost 1 base to trimming and J lost 0 bases, with 10 bases between them. CDR3: CASSEVGPSSGNTIYF. In nucleotides, the CDR3 is TGTGCCAGCAGTGAAGTCGGGCCTAGCTCTGGAAACACCATATATTTT.